Below, 32 T cell receptor beta chains from the same sample are listed, as sequenced in a study of alternative splicing in chronic myeloid leukemia remission (dated by TCRdb to about 2020). Library method: bulk RNA-seq. Data came from an Illumina HiSeq 2500. The TruSeq Stranded RNA sample prep kit was used to generate libraries of poly-A-enriched mRNA from an input of roughly 1 ug total RNA. TCRdb reprocessed the reads and lists each CDR3 protein sequence as a single entry, with no DNA. The sample profile shows approximately 150 distinct CDR3 sequences; about nine tenths of them were found once. The ten largest account for approximately 18% of the sample. Sample: PBMCs. These receptors originate from a person aged 25 to 49 in good health.

J is TRBJ1-2 and V is TRBV29-1. Germline V lookup: CDR1 SQVTM, CDR2 ANQGSEA. This CDR3 is 13 amino acids long. The CDR3 reads CSVVHPANYGYTF.

This clonotype occurred once. The chain uses TRBV7-9 and TRBJ1-1. The CDR3 is 14 residues long. The germline V gene has CDR1 SEHNR and CDR2 FQNEAQ (reference sequence). The CDR3 loop reads CASSFGFPLTEAFF.

The genes are TRBV6-2 or TRBV6-3 and TRBJ2-7; there is no DNA to check the TCRdb D call of TRBD2. This CDR3 spans 16 amino acids. Germline V gene sequence: CDR1 MNHEY, CDR2 SVGEGT. The chain's CDR3 is CASRTHTGTGNYEQYF.

Only one count was recorded for this clonotype. This rearrangement joins TRBV7-8 to TRBJ1-5. Germline CDR1 is SGHVS and CDR2 is FQNEAQ. The CDR3 runs 16 residues. The CDR3 protein is CASRNGAAMGNQPQHF. The full variable domain, rest sourced from reference TRBV7-8 and TRBJ1-5, is GAGVSQSPRYKVAKRGQDVALRCDPISGHVSLFWYQQALGQGPEFLTYFQNEAQLDKSGLPSDRFFAERPEGSVSTLKIQRTQQEDSAVYLCASRNGAAMGNQPQHFGDGTRLSIL.

This clonotype was seen a single time. The chain is built from TRBV20-1 and TRBJ2-5; TCRdb reports TRBD2, a call that lacks DNA to check it against. This CDR3 has 14 residues. Per the germline V gene, CDR1 is DFQATT and CDR2 is SNEGSKA (reference sequence). The CDR3 loop reads CSARAKGDQETQYF.

The rearrangement links TRBV12-3 or TRBV12-4 to TRBJ2-1; TCRdb calls TRBD2, which cannot be checked without DNA. The CDR3 has 16 amino acids. The CDR3 is CASKTSGGSIYNEQFF.

This chain connects TRBV6-1 to TRBJ1-4. In germline, CDR1 is MNHNS, CDR2 SASEGT. There are 14 residues in the CDR3. CDR3 loop: CASSAGTGFEKLFF.

The rearrangement uses TRBV24-1 and TRBJ2-1; with no DNA, the TCRdb D assignment of TRBD2 cannot be verified. The CDR3 sequence is 17 residues long. Germline-derived CDR1 and CDR2 are KGHDR and SFDVKD. The CDR3: CATRAPQGNSGMNEQFF.

The V and J genes are TRBV20-1 and TRBJ2-1; checking the TCRdb D call of TRBD2 is not possible without DNA. This CDR3 is 13 amino acids long. The V gene's germline CDR1 is DFQATT and CDR2 SNEGSKA (reference sequence). CDR3 amino acids: CSASPAGRNEQFF.

V usage is TRBV2 and J usage is TRBJ1-1. The germline gives CDR1 SNHLY, CDR2 FYNNEI. The CDR3 contains 16 residues. CDR3 in amino acids: CASSASGGVGGAEAFF.

This chain links TRBV9 with TRBJ1-3. The germline gives CDR1 SGDLS, CDR2 YYNGEE. The CDR3 loop spans 16 amino acids. The CDR3 sequence is CASSVDVQGTGNTIYF.

The chain couples TRBV6-6 to TRBJ1-4. Germline-derived CDR1 and CDR2 are MNHNY and SVGAGI (reference sequence). The CDR3 sequence is 16 residues long. The CDR3 sequence is CASRDHRPRSDEKLFF.

The rearrangement joins TRBV9 to TRBJ1-1; TCRdb proposes TRBD1, but this gene call is untestable without DNA. From germline, CDR1 is SGDLS and CDR2 YYNGEE. The CDR3 loop spans 16 amino acids. CDR3 residues: CASSAGQDNMNTEAFF.

The chain employs TRBV7-3 and TRBJ2-7; the TCRdb D gene call, TRBD2, has no DNA to confirm it. The CDR3 has 15 amino acids. Per germline, CDR1 SGHTA and CDR2 FQGTGA. The CDR3 sequence is CASEHLTRATYEQFF.

V usage is TRBV7-7 and J usage is TRBJ2-1; checking the TCRdb D call of TRBD2 is not possible without DNA. The CDR3 extends over 17 amino acids. Germline values: CDR1 SSHAT, CDR2 FNYEAQ (reference sequence). The CDR3 region is CASSSGTSGSYNNEQFF.

This rearrangement joins TRBV6-1 to TRBJ2-3; absent DNA, TCRdb's TRBD2 call cannot be checked. CDR1 and CDR2 (germline): MNHNS, SASEGT. This CDR3 has 19 amino acids. The CDR3 loop reads CASSETGGGWGFSTDTQYF.

This clonotype was detected only a few times. The rearrangement joins TRBV7-8 to TRBJ2-1; the TCRdb call, TRBD2, lacks DNA for checking. CDR3 length: 16 residues. CDR1 SGHVS and CDR2 FQNEAQ come from the germline V gene. CDR3 residues: CASSKLFYRAGNEQFF.

The chain combines TRBV29-1 with TRBJ1-2. Germline V gives CDR1 SQVTM, CDR2 ANQGSEA. This CDR3 contains 14 residues. This CDR3 reads CSVMRPGWTGNYTF.

The rearrangement links TRBV20-1 to TRBJ2-5. The CDR3 spans 11 residues. Germline loops: CDR1 DFQATT, CDR2 SNEGSKA (reference sequence). The CDR3 protein is CSAGFQETQYF.

The chain uses TRBV20-1 and TRBJ2-2; TCRdb calls TRBD2, which cannot be checked without DNA. CDR1 is DFQATT and CDR2 is SNEGSKA in the germline V gene (reference sequence). The CDR3 sequence is 15 residues long. Here the CDR3 reads CSAGLTGMNTGELFF.

The gene calls are TRBV14 and TRBJ1-1; TCRdb's D call of TRBD1 is untestable without DNA. The CDR3 length is 12 residues. Germline V gene lookup returns CDR1 SGHDN and CDR2 FVKESK. CDR3 protein: CASSLDRGPTFF.

The CDR3 here is CATSATPGTSGFKANTGELFF. V and J are TRBV24/OR9-2 and TRBJ2-2; the TCRdb D gene call, TRBD2, has no DNA to confirm it. Being an ORF, TRBV24/OR9-2 has a function that is uncertain. The CDR3 has 21 amino acids.

The chain joins TRBV28 to TRBJ2-7; TCRdb calls TRBD1, which cannot be checked without DNA. Germline CDR1 MDHEN, CDR2 SYDVKM. This CDR3 region has 16 residues. CDR3 sequence reads: CASSFPTTGGSSEQYF. Using reference TRBV28 and TRBJ2-7 for the parts outside the CDR3, the full variable domain is DVKVTQSSRYLVKRTGEKVFLECVQDMDHENMFWYRQDPGLGLRLIYFSYDVKMKEKGDIPEGYSVSREKKERFSLILESASTNQTSMYLCASSFPTTGGSSEQYFGPGTRLTVT.

CDR3 residues: CASSLAPRDTQYF. This chain uses TRBV7-9 with TRBJ2-3; TCRdb reports TRBD2, a call that lacks DNA to check it against. The germline gives CDR1 SEHNR, CDR2 FQNEAQ (reference sequence). This CDR3 has 13 amino acids.

This rearrangement joins TRBV18 to TRBJ2-1; the D call from TCRdb, TRBD1, cannot be confirmed without DNA. CDR3 length: 18 amino acids. The germline V gene has CDR1 KGHSH and CDR2 LQKENI. The CDR3 sequence: CASSPPNSRQGPYNEQFF.

The CDR3: CSANIYNEQFF. The chain links TRBV20-1 to TRBJ2-1. CDR1 and CDR2 (germline): DFQATT, SNEGSKA (reference sequence). This CDR3 is 11 amino acids long.

This clonotype was counted between two and nine times. The V gene is TRBV6-2 or TRBV6-3, the J gene TRBJ2-1; TCRdb calls TRBD2, which cannot be checked without DNA. This CDR3 has 13 amino acids. Germline V gene data show CDR1 as MNHEY and CDR2 as SVGEGT. The CDR3: CASSYKELGEQFF.

This clonotype appeared a single time. V gene TRBV6-6 combines with J gene TRBJ1-1. Looked up from germline, CDR1 is MNHNY and CDR2 is SVGAGI (reference sequence). The CDR3 length is 13 residues. CDR3 protein: CASSYSEYTEAFF.

The genes are TRBV9 and TRBJ1-6. CDR1 SGDLS and CDR2 YYNGEE come from the germline V gene. The CDR3 length is 15 residues. CDR3 sequence reads: CASSVAGGGNSPLHF.

V gene TRBV20-1 combines with J gene TRBJ1-6. Germline lookup yields CDR1 DFQATT and CDR2 SNEGSKA (reference sequence). The CDR3 is 16 amino acids. The CDR3 sequence: CSARERGNSYNSPLHF.

V is TRBV12-3 or TRBV12-4 and J is TRBJ1-5. This CDR3 contains 14 residues. The CDR3 spells CASSVDRNNQPQHF.

V is TRBV12-3 or TRBV12-4 and J is TRBJ2-1; TCRdb's assignment of TRBD2 cannot be checked, as there is no DNA. CDR3 length: 16 residues. The CDR3 reads CASSERLAGGWNEQFF.